This T cell receptor beta chain was sequenced during a study of CD8 T cells in ankylosing spondylitis. Study-wide results and limits: A TCR beta motif made of several highly homologous variants seemed typical of ankylosing spondylitis blood.

This clonotype was observed many times. As yet, its antigen is unknown. In TCRdb, the 5' RACE reads were re-called with MiXCR into one record per CDR3 protein. The sample comprises 750,000 to 850,000 distinct CDR3 sequences, about 12% of which are singletons, and roughly 0.51% rests with the top ten. The CDR3 is 15 residues long. The trim removed 4 bases at V and 4 bases at J, leaving 4 bases unmatched. CDR1 is MGHRA and CDR2 is YSYEKL in the germline V gene. Sequenced material: blood, either unsorted or a sorted T cell fraction (not recorded which). The V call is TRBV4-1, the J call TRBJ2-1; 10 nucleotides line up with TRBD1. This clonotype was obtained from a male donor with ankylosing spondylitis. In DNA form, the CDR3 reads TGCGCCAGCAGCCGTAGGACAGGGGGTTACAATGAGCAGTTCTTC. Translating gives CASSRRTGGYNEQFF.